This TCR beta chain is drawn from a study of blood T cells in healthy people across ages. Notes on the study in general: Unsorted PBMCs blocked a conclusive comparison of naive and antigen-experienced cells.

Every donor gave approximately 10 milliliters of peripheral blood. As concerns this clonotype: Its matching antigen is unknown. Since a much larger clone is just one base distant, this may be a read error.

Primed by a sample-barcoded 5' primer and a J-beta primer mix, a second PCR proceeded for roughly 7 to 12 cycles. TCRdb re-analysed the 5' RACE reads in MiXCR, keeping a single row per CDR3 protein. The sample holds about 730,000 distinct CDR3 sequences, roughly 47% seen once. CDR3 length: 16 amino acids. Unmatched junction bases numbered 9, after V lost 3 bases and J lost 7 bases. CDR1 and CDR2 (germline): SGDLS, YYNGEE. The sequence was obtained from a woman aged 55-70 years in good health. Sequenced sample: blood. The V gene is TRBV9, the J gene TRBJ2-7, with TRBD2 matching over 14 bases. Here the CDR3 DNA reads TGTGCCAGCAGCGACTCCGGGACTAGCGGGAGAAATGAGCAGTACTTC. Translating gives CASSDSGTSGRNEQYF.